The present entry profiles one T cell receptor (beta chain) with its context. Germline lookup yields CDR1 MNHEY and CDR2 SVGAGI. Deletions cut 2 bases from V and 14 bases from J, with 24 bases between. The CDR3 consists of 15 residues. This record belongs to a study of identical twins. One entry per CDR3 protein results from TCRdb running MiXCR on the 5' RACE reads. Of 450,000 or so distinct CDR3 sequences in the sample, 24% were seen once. These data are also associated with another study on T cells expressing NK-cell markers. Per that paper: All TCR beta repertoires analysed originated from sorted CD3+CD56+NKG2C+, CD3+CD56+NKG2C- and CD3+CD56-NKG2C+ T cells. NKG2C+ dominant clonotypes from over five donors made up about 1.0-8% of CD8+ T cells.

The sequenced sample was CD4+ T cells sorted from blood. The chain links TRBV6-5 to TRBJ1-1; D uncertain. The clonotype was recovered from a woman in her late teens or twenties in good health. The CDR3 region has the DNA TGTGCCAGCAGTTACCAGGAGACTGCCGGAGCGATATTGTTCTTT. Amino acids: CASSYQETAGAILFF.